The T cell receptor (beta chain) described here comes from a study of blood T cell repertoires in COVID-19. Study-level background: Some COVID-19 samples were acute and others convalescent; all came from the United States, Italy and Spain. PBMCs, B-cell-depleted T cells, or T cells were the source of the cDNA or gDNA that made up the material.

CDR1 and CDR2 (germline): MDHEN, SYDVKM. The J segment lost 8 bases and the V segment lost 4 bases, leaving 15 bases of the junction unmatched. This CDR3 region has 16 residues. Per the authors' pipeline: Using reference gene primer amplification, nucleated cell counts were estimated. The assay was immunoSEQ multiplex PCR, and TCRdb's table has in-frame clones only and misses some. That table gives V, J and clone size, and the DNA gave D and trimming. The table lists around 260,000 clones, around four fifths of them singletons, with 4% to 5% in the top ten. The sample holds one count of this clone. This receptor was taken from a man aged 55-75 years with acute or convalescent COVID-19. The sequenced material came from peripheral blood. V gene TRBV28 combines with J gene TRBJ2-3, with 7 bases fitting TRBD2. This chain's CDR3 is CASSSLGLESAGTQYF. The CDR3 DNA reads as TGTGCCAGCAGTTCCCTAGGACTAGAATCTGCAGGTACGCAGTATTTT.